The clone carrying this T cell receptor beta chain has a handful of counts. Antigen unknown. This record comes from a study of beta chain features in type 1 diabetes. Study-wide results and limits: TCRB CDR3s were moderately but significantly shorter in Type 1 diabetes patients in all four CD4+ subsets. In the patient group, naive, central memory and Treg TCRB repertoires seemed more alike than in the healthy donor group. There was a possibility that cDNA sequencing over-represented cells with high TCR expression.

The CDR3 has 14 amino acids. From germline, CDR1 is SGHVS and CDR2 FNYEAQ. V was shortened by 2 bases and J by 6 bases, with 11 bases between the two germline ends. Every donor had blood drawn once into heparin, 100 to 150 mL on average. The investigators reverse transcribed all of the isolated RNA, so they sequenced expressed TCRB transcripts. Sequencing was performed with immunoSEQ multiplex PCR; in TCRdb, only in-frame clones are kept and a portion is missing. The sample gives roughly 450,000 clones, roughly 10% of which show up once; 0.045% to 0.06% is in the top ten. The chain employs TRBV7-6 and TRBJ2-1; weak D call: TRBD1 (6 bases). Sample: naive CD4+ T cells from blood. This receptor was taken from a young woman in good health. The CDR3 spells CASSLSGTSNEQFF. For the CDR3, the DNA is TGTGCCAGCAGCTTATCCGGGACATCCAATGAGCAGTTCTTC.